One and the same sample provided the 16 T cell receptor beta chains below, sequenced in a study of blood T cells in healthy people across ages. The authors ran a second PCR of roughly 6 to 11 cycles using a sample-barcoded 5' primer and a J-beta primer mix. Using its own MiXCR run on the 5' RACE reads, TCRdb lists one record per CDR3 protein. This repertoire shows 450,000 to 650,000 distinct CDR3 sequences, more than 20% found once; its top ten account for around 10%. These data were also filed under a second study, of T cells of mothers and their children.

The sample taken for sequencing was blood. These receptors came from a boy between 5 and 17 years old in good health.

This clonotype was observed a few times. The chain carries TRBV6-2 or TRBV6-3 and TRBJ1-5; D is undetermined. Germline values: CDR1 MNHEY, CDR2 SVGEGT. This CDR3 comprises 15 residues. V dropped 5 bases and J dropped 0 bases, with 11 bases sitting between them. Here the CDR3 reads CASSRPLYSNQPQHF. In DNA form, the CDR3 reads TGTGCCAGCAGTCGCCCCCTATATAGCAATCAGCCCCAGCATTTT.

The CDR3 loop is CASSPLGRYSNQPQHF. CDR3 DNA: TGTGCCAGCTCACCCCTGGGACGGTATAGCAATCAGCCCCAGCATTTT. The V and J genes are TRBV18 and TRBJ1-5; D is perhaps TRBD1 (5 bases). V gave up 3 bases and J gave up 0 bases, with 12 bases separating them. Germline CDR1 reads KGHSH; CDR2 reads LQKENI. This CDR3 comprises 16 residues. Complete variable domain (other parts from reference TRBV18 and TRBJ1-5): NAGVMQNPRHLVRRRGQEARLRCSPMKGHSHVYWYRQLPEEGLKFMVYLQKENIIDESGMPKERFSAEFPKEGPSILRIQQVVRGDSAAYFCASSPLGRYSNQPQHFGDGTRLSIL.

This clonotype showed up just a few times. As DNA, the CDR3 is TGTGCCAGCAGTGAATATGAGGGACTGGGAGCTTTCTTT. It specifies CASSEYEGLGAFF. The rearrangement joins TRBV25-1 to TRBJ1-1; possibly TRBD1 for D (5 bases). Per the germline V gene, CDR1 is MGHDK and CDR2 is SYGVNS. The length of the CDR3 is 13 residues. V lost 0 bases and J lost 10, with 12 bases in between.

J is TRBJ2-3 and V is TRBV2; tentatively, D is TRBD1 (5 bases). V was cut by 7 bases and J by 7 bases, with 15 bases left in between. Germline V gives CDR1 SNHLY, CDR2 FYNNEI. The CDR3 is made up of 13 amino acids. Here the CDR3 DNA reads TGTGCCAGCATGGCCGACCAGGGTCATACGCAGTATTTT. Amino acid sequence: CASMADQGHTQYF.

This clonotype was seen a few times. The J gene is TRBJ2-5, the V gene TRBV10-2; TRBD2 might be the D (5 bases). The end of the DNA fits TRBJ2-7 better, so the J call may be wrong. The length of the CDR3 is 14 residues. CDR1 and CDR2 from the germline V gene are WSHSY and SAAADI. The CDR3: CASSEFGVSYEQYF. CDR3 in DNA: TGCGCCAGCAGTGAGTTCGGGGTTAGCTACGAGCAGTACTTC.

The V and J genes are TRBV5-1 and TRBJ2-7; D unclear. V was clipped by 4 bases and J by 6 bases, with 17 bases between them. The CDR3 sequence is 14 residues long. The germline V gene encodes CDR1 SGHRS and CDR2 YFSETQ. The CDR3 sequence: CASSPFGPPGEQYF. DNA of the CDR3: TGCGCCAGCAGCCCTTTTGGTCCTCCTGGCGAGCAGTACTTC.

V gene TRBV6-1 combines with J gene TRBJ2-6; 7 bases are shared with TRBD1. J lost 0 bases, V lost 5 bases, and 7 bases had no gene match. The length of the CDR3 is 17 residues. CDR1 is MNHNS and CDR2 is SASEGT in the germline V gene. This CDR3 is CASSKTGLVSGANVLTF. The DNA for the CDR3 is TGTGCCAGCAGTAAGACAGGGTTAGTCTCTGGGGCCAACGTCCTGACTTTC.

The table lists this clonotype with a few counts. V usage is TRBV28 and J usage is TRBJ1-4; TRBD1 aligns across 7 bases. The germline V gene has CDR1 MDHEN and CDR2 SYDVKM. This CDR3 comprises 16 residues. Trimming cost V 5 bases and J 0 bases; bases outside gene matches: 6. The CDR3 sequence is CASSEQGGTTNEKLFF. For the CDR3, the DNA is TGTGCCAGCAGTGAGCAGGGGGGGACAACTAATGAAAAACTGTTTTTT.

The chain uses TRBV6-1 and TRBJ2-7; D is unresolved. This CDR3 comprises 12 residues. Germline assignment: CDR1 MNHNS and CDR2 SASEGT. Trimming left V 1 base short and J 3 bases short, with 4 bases between. The CDR3 region is CASSEGDYEQYF. DNA of the CDR3: TGTGCCAGCAGTGAAGGAGACTACGAGCAGTACTTC.

The V call is TRBV18, the J call TRBJ2-1; unclear D gene. The tail of the sequence fits TRBJ2-7 better, so the J call may be wrong. The length of the CDR3 is 12 residues. Per germline, CDR1 KGHSH and CDR2 LQKENI. CDR3 sequence: CASSPNFNEQYF. The CDR3 region has the DNA TGTGCCAGCTCACCCAATTTCAACGAGCAGTACTTC.

The V gene is TRBV29-1, the J gene TRBJ2-3; D perhaps matches TRBD2 (6 bases). Germline assignment: CDR1 SQVTM and CDR2 ANQGSEA. Trimming pared 5 bases from V and 0 bases from J, leaving 12 bases between. CDR3 length equals 14 residues. In DNA, the CDR3 is TGCAGCGTTCTGACTAGGTTCAGCACAGATACGCAGTATTTT. Its protein is CSVLTRFSTDTQYF.

The chain recombines TRBV7-9 with TRBJ2-2; no clear D gene. The CDR3 is 14 amino acids. CDR1 SEHNR and CDR2 FQNEAQ come from the germline V gene (reference sequence). Between the trimmed V and J ends, which lost 2 bases and 6 bases, there was a span of 10 bases. The CDR3: CASSLMETSGELFF. The CDR3 DNA follows: TGTGCCAGCAGCTTAATGGAAACATCCGGGGAGCTGTTTTTT.

This chain joins TRBV7-2 and TRBJ2-5; TRBD1 matches 11 bases. CDR1 and CDR2 from the germline V gene are SGHTA and FQGNSA. After removal of 3 bases from V and 8 bases from J, the junction contained 5 bases not matched to a gene. The CDR3 runs 14 residues. Here the CDR3 DNA reads TGTGCCAGCAGCTTGGGACAGGGGGAGGGAACCCAGTACTTC. Its protein is CASSLGQGEGTQYF.

V is TRBV7-8 and J is TRBJ2-7; no clear D gene. V lost 5 bases and J lost 7, with 9 bases in between. The CDR3 has 11 residues. Per the germline V gene, CDR1 is SGHVS and CDR2 is FQNEAQ. As DNA, the CDR3 is TGTGCCAGCAGCCCTTCGGTGGAGCAGTACTTC. It specifies CASSPSVEQYF.

This clonotype was picked up a small number of times. The J gene is TRBJ2-7, the V gene TRBV28; D gene ambiguous. CDR1 and CDR2 (germline): MDHEN, SYDVKM. The CDR3 runs 15 residues. Trimming removed 7 bases from V and 6 bases from J, with 22 bases in between. Written as DNA, the CDR3 is TGTGCCAGCACTCCCGGCACCCCCCCCTTCGTCGAGCAGTACTTC. Translated, it gives CASTPGTPPFVEQYF.

The chain's CDR3 is CSATAELAGRGETQYF. Written as DNA, the CDR3 is TGCAGTGCTACGGCCGAATTAGCGGGCCGGGGGGAGACCCAGTACTTC. The gene calls are TRBV20-1 and TRBJ2-5; TRBD2 agrees at 7 bases. Germline V gene lookup returns CDR1 DFQATT and CDR2 SNEGSKA (reference sequence). The CDR3 length is 16 residues. Trimming took 4 bases from V and 5 from J; bases not matched to a gene: 16.